The 24 T cell receptor beta chains listed next were all sequenced from one sample in a study of blood T cell repertoires in COVID-19. TCRdb's table, derived via immunoSEQ multiplex PCR, lists solely in-frame clones and lacks some. The sample has 90,000 to 130,000 clones, approximately 80% seen once. Sequenced sample: peripheral blood. The receptors were gathered from a woman between 55 and 75 years old with acute or convalescent COVID-19.

The chain combines TRBV7-8 with TRBJ2-1; 9 bases are shared with TRBD2. Germline lookup yields CDR1 SGHVS and CDR2 FQNEAQ. The CDR3 loop spans 16 amino acids. J gave up 3 bases and V 5 bases, and 8 bases lay outside the gene matches. This CDR3 is CASSKDTSGFYNEQFF. DNA for the CDR3: TGTGCCAGCAGCAAAGATACTAGCGGGTTCTACAATGAGCAGTTCTTC.

This rearrangement joins TRBV9 to TRBJ1-2, with a tentative D call TRBD1 (5 bases). CDR1 is SGDLS and CDR2 is YYNGEE in the germline V gene. The CDR3 contains 17 residues. V lost 4 bases and J lost 9, with 28 bases in between. The chain's CDR3 is CASSLSHGGGTPASYTF. DNA of the CDR3: TGTGCCAGCAGCCTTAGCCATGGTGGGGGGACCCCTGCAAGCTACACCTTC.

V gene TRBV7-2 combines with J gene TRBJ2-3; the match to TRBD2 covers 7 bases. The V gene's germline CDR1 is SGHTA and CDR2 FQGNSA. This CDR3 contains 16 residues. V was pared by 3 bases and J by 3 bases, with 9 bases of the junction left unmatched. Here the CDR3 DNA reads TGTGCCAGCAGCTTGGTAGGAGCGGGGACTACAGATACGCAGTATTTT. Amino acid sequence: CASSLVGAGTTDTQYF.

The chain has TRBV24-1 and TRBJ1-2; 8 bases match TRBD1. This CDR3 contains 13 residues. The V gene's germline CDR1 is KGHDR and CDR2 SFDVKD. After removal of 6 bases from V and 6 bases from J, the junction contained 5 bases not matched to a gene. The CDR3 here is CATSIQGAHGYTF. In DNA, the CDR3 is TGTGCCACCAGTATCCAGGGGGCCCATGGCTACACCTTC.

This chain uses TRBV18 with TRBJ1-1; 8 positions match TRBD1. The V gene end was trimmed by 1 base and the J gene end by 8 bases; junction bases not matched to a gene: 6. Germline V CDR1 and CDR2: KGHSH, LQKENI. The CDR3 has 14 amino acids. The CDR3 reads CASSPQVQGGEAFF. The DNA of the CDR3 is TGTGCCAGCTCACCACAAGTACAGGGGGGAGAAGCTTTCTTT.

The rearrangement links TRBV3-1 (or the pseudogene TRBV3-2) to TRBJ1-4; D unresolved. The V and J ends lost 4 bases and 0 bases respectively, with 9 bases between them. CDR1 and CDR2 (germline): LGHDT, YNNKEL (reference sequence). CDR3 length equals 15 residues. The chain's CDR3 is CASSRTFPTNEKLFF. The CDR3 bases are TGTGCCAGCAGCCGGACTTTCCCAACTAATGAAAAACTGTTTTTT.

V gene TRBV11-3 combines with J gene TRBJ2-1; D call uncertain. Trimming took 3 bases from V and 0 from J, leaving 9 bases between them. The CDR3 loop spans 15 amino acids. The germline V gene encodes CDR1 SGHNT and CDR2 YENEEA. CDR3 in amino acids: CASSFGSSSYNEQFF. In DNA form, the CDR3 reads TGTGCCAGCAGCTTTGGATCTAGCTCCTACAATGAGCAGTTCTTC.

V usage is TRBV9 and J usage is TRBJ2-5, with TRBD2 matching over 8 bases. V was clipped by 0 bases and J by 5 bases; unmatched bases: 9. Germline CDR1 reads SGDLS; CDR2 reads YYNGEE. The CDR3 loop spans 16 amino acids. In nucleotides, the CDR3 is TGTGCCAGCAGCGTAGATCCTCGGGGGGGCAGGGAGACCCAGTACTTC. Protein product: CASSVDPRGGRETQYF.

V gene TRBV29-1 combines with J gene TRBJ1-2, with D uncertain. Deletions cut 7 bases from V and 5 bases from J, with 14 bases between. Germline CDR1 SQVTM, CDR2 ANQGSEA. The length of the CDR3 is 12 residues. Here the CDR3 reads CSGESRRYGYTF. In DNA form, the CDR3 reads TGCAGCGGGGAATCAAGGAGGTATGGCTACACCTTC.

The chain has TRBV24-1 and TRBJ2-1; 7 bases align to TRBD1. Germline-derived CDR1 and CDR2 are KGHDR and SFDVKD. The CDR3 is 14 amino acids. V shed 7 bases and J 0 bases; nucleotides not matched to a gene: 2. CDR3 in DNA: TGTGCCACCAGCCCAGGGGGCTCCTACAATGAGCAGTTCTTC. It translates to CATSPGGSYNEQFF.

The rearrangement links TRBV4-3 to TRBJ1-2; 11 nucleotides match TRBD1. CDR1 and CDR2 from the germline V gene are LGHNA and YSLEER. J gave up 8 bases and V 0 bases, and 2 bases lay outside the gene matches. There are 14 residues in the CDR3. CDR3: CASSQDWTGGGYTF. The CDR3 bases are TGCGCCAGCAGCCAAGATTGGACAGGGGGCGGCTACACCTTC.

The V gene is TRBV12-3 or TRBV12-4, the J gene TRBJ2-7; D unclear. The V and J ends lost 4 bases and 3 bases respectively, with 7 bases between them. The CDR3 consists of 12 residues. The CDR3 is CASSSRNYEQYF. The CDR3 nucleotides are TGTGCCAGCAGTTCCAGGAACTACGAGCAGTACTTC.

The chain uses TRBV7-9 and TRBJ1-2; D not certain. This CDR3 has 14 residues. V gave up 0 bases and J gave up 4 bases, with 9 bases separating them. From germline, CDR1 is SEHNR and CDR2 FQNEAQ (reference sequence). This chain's CDR3 is CASSLAQAAYGYTF. DNA for the CDR3: TGTGCCAGCAGCTTAGCGCAGGCAGCCTATGGCTACACCTTC. Combining the CDR3 with reference TRBV7-9 and TRBJ1-2 gives the whole variable domain DTGVSQNPRHKITKRGQNVTFRCDPISEHNRLYWYRQTLGQGPEFLTYFQNEAQLEKSRLLSDRFSAERPKGSFSTLEIQRTEQGDSAMYLCASSLAQAAYGYTFGSGTRLTVV.

CDR3 coding DNA: TGTGCCAGTAGTTTTGGGCAGGGCGGCCCCGAAGCTTTCTTT. It yields the protein CASSFGQGGPEAFF. V and J are TRBV19 and TRBJ1-1, with D maybe TRBD1 (5 bases). CDR1 is LNHDA, CDR2 SQIVND, per germline (reference sequence). This CDR3 spans 14 amino acids. V shed 5 bases and J shed 8 bases, with 18 bases lying between them.

V usage is TRBV7-8 and J usage is TRBJ2-7; D is undetermined. The V and J ends lost 2 bases and 0 bases respectively, with 17 bases between them. The CDR3 runs 17 residues. Germline V lookup: CDR1 SGHVS, CDR2 FQNEAQ. The CDR3 loop is CASSLPQERLNSYEQYF. The DNA of the CDR3 is TGTGCCAGCAGCTTACCCCAAGAGAGGCTGAACTCCTACGAGCAGTACTTC.

The V call is TRBV12-3 or TRBV12-4, the J call TRBJ1-5; tentative D call: TRBD1 (5 bases). Trimming took off 6 bases at V and 4 bases at J, with 10 bases between the two ends. This CDR3 has 13 residues. In nucleotides, the CDR3 is TGTGCCAGCAGCAGACAGAATAATCAGCCCCAGCATTTT. Its translation: CASSRQNNQPQHF.

The DNA of the CDR3 is TGTGCCAGCAGTTTTGGGACAGGCTCCTACGAGCAGTACTTC. This gives the protein CASSFGTGSYEQYF. The V and J genes are TRBV27 and TRBJ2-7, with TRBD1 matching 8 bases. After removal of 3 bases from V and 0 bases from J, the junction contained 1 base not matched to a gene. This CDR3 has 14 residues. Germline CDR1 and CDR2: MNHEY and SMNVEV (reference sequence).

The chain has TRBV30 and TRBJ1-6; D unclear. The CDR3 extends over 12 amino acids. V dropped 0 bases and J dropped 10 bases, with 7 bases sitting between them. Germline V lookup: CDR1 GTSNPN, CDR2 SVGIG (reference sequence). CDR3 sequence reads: CAWSVWRSPLHF. DNA for the CDR3: TGTGCCTGGAGTGTATGGCGGTCACCCCTCCACTTT.

The rearrangement links TRBV4-2 to TRBJ1-6, with TRBD1 as a possible D gene (6 bases). Trimming took off 1 base at V and 7 bases at J, with 11 bases between the two ends. The length of the CDR3 is 15 residues. Germline V gene lookup returns CDR1 LGHNA and CDR2 YNFKEQ. The CDR3 sequence: CASSQVGGQNSPLHF. Here the CDR3 DNA reads TGTGCCAGCAGCCAAGTCGGGGGGCAGAATTCACCCCTCCACTTT.

This rearrangement joins TRBV3-1 (or the pseudogene TRBV3-2) to TRBJ1-1; D unclear. V was shortened by 0 bases and J by 1 base, with 9 bases between the two germline ends. The germline V gene encodes CDR1 LGHDT and CDR2 YNNKEL (reference sequence). The CDR3 totals 15 residues. CDR3 sequence: CASSQDLPGNTEAFF. The CDR3 DNA sequence: TGTGCCAGCAGCCAAGATTTACCCGGGAACACTGAAGCTTTCTTT.

This clone was recorded once. This sequence joins TRBV12-3 or TRBV12-4 and TRBJ1-1; no definite D call. Trimming took off 3 bases at V and 11 bases at J, with 16 bases between the two ends. The CDR3 runs 13 residues. The CDR3 coding sequence is TGTGCCAGCAGTTTGCTAGGTCCCGGCAGCGCTTTCTTT. Protein: CASSLLGPGSAFF.

This clone appeared a few times. The genes are TRBV4-1 and TRBJ2-7; tentative D call: TRBD2 (5 bases). Per germline, CDR1 MGHRA and CDR2 YSYEKL. This CDR3 comprises 15 residues. V was pared by 1 base and J by 6 bases, with 16 bases between. This CDR3 is CASSQGLSRAGEQYF. CDR3 nucleotide sequence: TGCGCCAGCAGCCAAGGGCTATCGCGGGCAGGCGAGCAGTACTTC.

This sequence joins TRBV7-2 and TRBJ2-2; D might be TRBD2 (6 bases). This CDR3 is 16 amino acids long. Germline V gene data show CDR1 as SGHTA and CDR2 as FQGNSA. V was pared by 6 bases and J by 0 bases, with 14 bases between. The CDR3 nucleotides read TGTGCCAGCAGTAAAAGAGGGGACTCGAACACCGGGGAGCTGTTTTTT. Translation gives CASSKRGDSNTGELFF.

The genes are TRBV19 and TRBJ1-2; D may be TRBD1 (6 bases). The germline CDR1 and CDR2 sequences are LNHDA and SQIVND (reference sequence). The CDR3 has 15 amino acids. V lost 3 bases and J 4 bases, leaving 15 bases between the germline ends. CDR3 in amino acids: CASSIGGALSYGYTF. In DNA form, the CDR3 reads TGTGCCAGTAGTATTGGGGGGGCGCTTTCCTATGGCTACACCTTC.